These 28 T cell receptor beta chains came from one sample sequenced in a study of post-analysis software for immune sequencing data. Tagging with unique molecular identifiers was a feature of the TCR beta cDNA libraries. One entry per CDR3 protein, called by TCRdb with MiXCR from the PCR reads. The sample lists 820,000 or so distinct CDR3 sequences; 53% were seen once. The study's findings and limits: TRBV5-6, TRBV5-1 and TRBV20-1 belonged to a set of a few TRBV segments that were more frequent in patients than controls.

Their target antigens are unknown. The sample comprised blood. The receptors shown here come from a girl aged 5 to 17 with multiple sclerosis.

The CDR3 loop reads CSVRVKQGKRDTQYF. The CDR3 DNA reads as TGCAGCGTGCGCGTAAAACAGGGGAAGAGGGATACGCAGTATTTT. This rearrangement joins TRBV29-1 to TRBJ2-3; 7 positions agree with TRBD1. In germline, CDR1 is SQVTM, CDR2 ANQGSEA. The CDR3 covers 15 residues. V shed 6 bases, J shed 6 bases, and the junction held 15 bases outside the gene matches.

The rearrangement links TRBV7-2 to TRBJ2-7; 8 bases are a match to TRBD1. J gave up 5 bases and V 3 bases, and 15 bases lay outside the gene matches. There are 17 residues in the CDR3. Germline V gives CDR1 SGHTA, CDR2 FQGNSA. CDR3: CASSLFYQLDRADEQYF. The CDR3 nucleotides read TGTGCCAGCAGCTTGTTTTACCAGCTGGACAGGGCTGACGAGCAGTACTTC. The full variable domain, rest sourced from reference TRBV7-2 and TRBJ2-7, is GAGVSQSPSNKVTEKGKDVELRCDPISGHTALYWYRQSLGQGLEFLIYFQGNSAPDKSGLPSDRFSAERTGGSVSTLTIQRTQQEDSAVYLCASSLFYQLDRADEQYFGPGTRLTVT.

The CDR3 DNA sequence: TGTGCCAGCAGCGTAGAGACGGGAGATTTAGCTTTTGAGACCCAGTACTTC. Translating it yields CASSVETGDLAFETQYF. The chain has TRBV9 and TRBJ2-7, with D possibly TRBD2 on 6 matching bases. The DNA matches TRBJ2-5 better at its end, which makes the J call doubtful. The CDR3 has 17 amino acids. CDR1 and CDR2 (germline): SGDLS, YYNGEE.

The V call is TRBV29-1, the J call TRBJ1-1; TRBD1 agrees at 8 bases. The CDR3 is 14 amino acids. Germline V lookup: CDR1 SQVTM, CDR2 ANQGSEA. Losses at the gene ends were 1 base for V and 7 bases for J; bases not matched to a gene: 8. CDR3 in amino acids: CSVEGRQGNIEAFF. CDR3 nucleotide sequence: TGCAGCGTTGAAGGACGACAGGGGAATATTGAAGCTTTCTTT. Looking up the rest from reference TRBV29-1 and TRBJ1-1 gives the full variable domain: SAVISQKPSRDICQRGTSLTIQCQVDSQVTMMFWYRQQPGQSLTLIATANQGSEATYESGFVIDKFPISRPNLTFSTLTVSNMSPEDSSIYLCSVEGRQGNIEAFFGQGTRLTVV.

The CDR3: CASSYPQGSGTPYNEQFF. DNA of the CDR3: TGTGCCAGCAGTTACCCTCAGGGTAGCGGGACACCCTACAATGAGCAGTTCTTC. The V call is TRBV6-5, the J call TRBJ2-1, with TRBD2 matching over 8 bases. Germline V gene sequence: CDR1 MNHEY, CDR2 SVGAGI. There are 18 residues in the CDR3. V shed 2 bases, J shed 2 bases, and the junction held 11 bases outside the gene matches.

This clonotype was seen a handful of times. The gene calls are TRBV14 and TRBJ2-5; D ambiguous. The CDR3 is made up of 15 amino acids. The V end lost 5 bases, the J end lost 5 bases, and 18 bases lay between the germline ends. Germline CDR1 is SGHDN and CDR2 is FVKESK. The CDR3 here is CASSDRAPGWETQYF. CDR3 DNA: TGTGCCAGCAGCGACCGGGCTCCAGGCTGGGAGACCCAGTACTTC.

This rearrangement joins TRBV20-1 to TRBJ2-7; D gene unclear. V dropped 6 bases and J dropped 1 base, with 10 bases sitting between them. This CDR3 comprises 12 residues. CDR1 DFQATT and CDR2 SNEGSKA come from the germline V gene (reference sequence). CDR3 DNA: TGCAGTGCCCCGTACCGGTCCTACGAGCAGTACTTC. Translating gives CSAPYRSYEQYF.

The chain is built from TRBV3-1 and TRBJ2-1, with 7 bases that match TRBD2. The CDR3 covers 15 residues. The germline CDR1 and CDR2 sequences are LGHDT and YNNKEL (reference sequence). The ends lost 0 bases at V and 6 bases at J; junction bases unmatched: 5. CDR3 sequence reads: CASSQDSLAFNEQFF. Written as DNA, the CDR3 is TGTGCCAGCAGCCAAGATTCACTAGCGTTCAATGAGCAGTTCTTC.

This sequence joins TRBV29-1 and TRBJ1-2, with 7 bases that match TRBD1. Germline V gene sequence: CDR1 SQVTM, CDR2 ANQGSEA. This CDR3 has 15 residues. V lost 6 bases to trimming and J lost 0 bases; unmatched junction nucleotides: 10. The CDR3 reads CSVVGTDESNYGYTF. The CDR3 region has the DNA TGCAGCGTAGTGGGGACAGACGAGTCTAACTATGGCTACACCTTC.

This chain uses TRBV29-1 with TRBJ2-3; tentatively, D is TRBD1 or TRBD2 (5 bases each). The CDR3 totals 14 residues. The V end was cut by 5 bases, the J end by 3 bases, with 15 bases between. Germline loops: CDR1 SQVTM, CDR2 ANQGSEA. DNA for the CDR3: TGCAGCGTTACCTCTCCGGGACCGACAGATACGCAGTATTTT. Protein: CSVTSPGPTDTQYF.

This clonotype was recorded a few times. V is TRBV27 and J is TRBJ2-7, with 7 bases matching TRBD1. This CDR3 is 13 amino acids long. The V gene's germline CDR1 is MNHEY and CDR2 SMNVEV (reference sequence). V was pared by 10 bases and J by 3 bases, with 9 bases of the junction left unmatched. The DNA for the CDR3 is TGTGCCACCTCGTTCACAGGGGACTACGAGCAGTACTTC. It yields the protein CATSFTGDYEQYF.

The V call is TRBV20-1, the J call TRBJ1-1, with D perhaps TRBD1 (6 bases). The V gene's germline CDR1 is DFQATT and CDR2 SNEGSKA (reference sequence). This CDR3 has 16 residues. Trimming shortened V by 0 bases and J by 1 base, and 15 bases separated the two germline ends. CDR3 DNA: TGCAGTGCTAGAGACCTCCGGGACACTAGGAACACTGAAGCTTTCTTT. This translates into CSARDLRDTRNTEAFF.

This clonotype has a handful of counts. V and J are TRBV6-1 and TRBJ2-7, with 10 bases fitting TRBD1. This CDR3 is 18 amino acids long. Per germline, CDR1 MNHNS and CDR2 SASEGT. With V trimmed by 5 bases and J by 0 bases, 13 bases remained unmatched. The CDR3 bases are TGTGCCAGCAGTACCATCGAGGGGACAGGGGCTTTCTCCTACGAGCAGTACTTC. Protein product: CASSTIEGTGAFSYEQYF.

This sequence joins TRBV29-1 and TRBJ1-1; D may be TRBD1 (5 bases). The CDR3 loop spans 13 amino acids. Trimming took 2 bases from V and 2 from J, leaving 9 bases between them. CDR1 and CDR2 from the germline V gene are SQVTM and ANQGSEA. In nucleotides, the CDR3 is TGCAGCGTTGAATGGGGGGAAAACACTGAAGCTTTCTTT. Amino acid sequence: CSVEWGENTEAFF.

The chain is built from TRBV14 and TRBJ1-1; D is undetermined. The V end lost 0 bases, the J end lost 11 bases, and 16 bases lay between the germline ends. The CDR3 is 14 amino acids. From germline, CDR1 is SGHDN and CDR2 FVKESK. The CDR3 nucleotides read TGTGCCAGCAGCCAAGACTCCACGACCTGGCGGGCTTTCTTT. Its protein is CASSQDSTTWRAFF.

As DNA, the CDR3 is TGTGCCAGCAGCTTGCCCGGGTTTAGCTCCTACGAGCAGTACTTC. Its translation is CASSLPGFSSYEQYF. The gene calls are TRBV5-6 and TRBJ2-7, with D unclear. The germline V gene encodes CDR1 SGHDT and CDR2 YYEEEE. V dropped 1 base and J dropped 0 bases, with 11 bases sitting between them. The CDR3 runs to 15 residues.

The count of this clonotype is one. The chain uses TRBV5-1 and TRBJ2-2; 7 nucleotides match TRBD1. Germline lookup yields CDR1 SGHRS and CDR2 YFSETQ. This CDR3 is 16 amino acids long. V gave up 4 bases and J gave up 0 bases; unmatched junction bases: 6. The CDR3 protein is CASSPKGTANTGELFF. CDR3 coding DNA: TGCGCCAGCAGCCCCAAGGGGACAGCGAACACCGGGGAGCTGTTTTTT.

The gene calls are TRBV27 and TRBJ2-3; TRBD2 agrees at 7 bases. The V gene end was trimmed by 8 bases and the J gene end by 0 bases; junction bases not matched to a gene: 11. This CDR3 comprises 16 residues. Germline assignment: CDR1 MNHEY and CDR2 SMNVEV (reference sequence). CDR3 in DNA: TGTGCCAGCCGTCTCTTCCCGGGGGGAAGCACAGATACGCAGTATTTT. Translating it yields CASRLFPGGSTDTQYF.

This clonotype was counted only a few times. The chain employs TRBV5-1 and TRBJ2-1; TRBD2 matches 9 bases. With 3 bases clipped from V and 4 bases from J, the junction kept 5 bases outside the gene matches. CDR1 and CDR2 (germline): SGHRS, YFSETQ. The CDR3 contains 15 residues. DNA for the CDR3: TGCGCCAGCAGCTCTGGACTAGCGAAATACAATGAGCAGTTCTTC. This encodes CASSSGLAKYNEQFF.

The chain links TRBV5-5 to TRBJ1-4; TRBD1 might be the D (5 bases). Between the trimmed V and J ends, which lost 4 bases and 8 bases, there was a span of 12 bases. This CDR3 has 13 amino acids. The germline V gene has CDR1 SGHKS and CDR2 YYEKEE (reference sequence). CDR3 in amino acids: CASSVMGREKLFF. The CDR3 nucleotides read TGTGCCAGCAGCGTTATGGGGCGCGAAAAACTGTTTTTT.

The CDR3 spells CSAEGLARETQYF. CDR3 DNA sequence: TGCAGTGCCGAGGGGCTAGCGAGGGAGACCCAGTACTTC. The chain is built from TRBV20-1 and TRBJ2-5; tentatively, D is TRBD2 (6 bases). Trimming took 6 bases from V and 5 from J, leaving 16 bases between them. This CDR3 is built from 13 residues. Looked up from germline, CDR1 is DFQATT and CDR2 is SNEGSKA (reference sequence).

The V and J genes are TRBV4-1 and TRBJ2-5; either TRBD1 or TRBD2 may fit D (5 bases each). V was clipped by 1 base and J by 9 bases, with 18 bases between them. The CDR3 runs to 15 residues. Germline V lookup: CDR1 MGHRA, CDR2 YSYEKL. Here the CDR3 reads CASSQGQTGKGPQYF. The CDR3 coding sequence is TGCGCCAGCAGCCAAGGACAGACCGGGAAAGGGCCCCAGTACTTC.

The rearrangement uses TRBV20-1 and TRBJ2-4, with 9 positions matching TRBD1. The CDR3 is made up of 19 amino acids. Germline loops: CDR1 DFQATT, CDR2 SNEGSKA (reference sequence). J lost 1 base, V lost 6 bases, and 19 bases had no gene match. The CDR3 DNA reads TGCAGTGCCACAAAGGGGGAAACAGGGGGCGCAGCGGCCAAAAACATTCAGTACTTC. It translates to CSATKGETGGAAAKNIQYF.

In its sample, this clonotype was seen a few times. In DNA form, the CDR3 reads TGCAGTGCTAGAGATCGGGGGACAGGGAAGCCTGAAGCTTTCTTT. It specifies CSARDRGTGKPEAFF. The chain couples TRBV20-1 to TRBJ1-1; TRBD1 matches 9 bases. Germline V gene sequence: CDR1 DFQATT, CDR2 SNEGSKA (reference sequence). This CDR3 comprises 15 residues. The trim removed 0 bases at V and 6 bases at J, leaving 8 bases unmatched.

This clonotype appeared a few times. This rearrangement joins TRBV7-9 to TRBJ2-1; no definite D call. The CDR3 is made up of 15 amino acids. Trimming left V 3 bases short and J 0 bases short, with 9 bases between. Germline assignment: CDR1 SEHNR and CDR2 FQNEAQ (reference sequence). The CDR3 reads CASSFAESSYNEQFF. The CDR3 coding sequence is TGTGCCAGCAGCTTCGCAGAGAGCTCCTACAATGAGCAGTTCTTC. The full variable domain, with the rest looked up from reference TRBV7-9 and TRBJ2-1, is DTGVSQNPRHKITKRGQNVTFRCDPISEHNRLYWYRQTLGQGPEFLTYFQNEAQLEKSRLLSDRFSAERPKGSFSTLEIQRTEQGDSAMYLCASSFAESSYNEQFFGPGTRLTVL.

The chain is built from TRBV20-1 and TRBJ2-1, with D possibly being TRBD1 (6 bases). With 0 bases removed from V and 0 bases from J, the gap between germline ends came to 12 bases. The germline CDR1 and CDR2 sequences are DFQATT and SNEGSKA (reference sequence). The CDR3 is made up of 16 amino acids. The CDR3 spells CSARDPLGGSYNEQFF. CDR3 nucleotide sequence: TGCAGTGCTAGAGATCCGTTAGGGGGCTCCTACAATGAGCAGTTCTTC.

V is TRBV10-3 and J is TRBJ2-7; TRBD1 or TRBD2 may be the D gene (5 bases each). The germline V and J ends were trimmed by 2 bases and 0 bases, with 14 bases remaining between them. This CDR3 contains 16 residues. CDR1 is ENHRY and CDR2 is SYGVKD in the germline V gene. CDR3 protein: CAISERGTVSSYEQYF. In DNA, the CDR3 is TGTGCCATCAGTGAGAGAGGGACGGTGAGCTCCTACGAGCAGTACTTC.

The V and J genes are TRBV29-1 and TRBJ1-1, with D hard to call. Per the germline V gene, CDR1 is SQVTM and CDR2 is ANQGSEA. The CDR3 extends over 11 amino acids. V was shortened by 5 bases and J by 1 base, with 5 bases between the two germline ends. The CDR3 sequence: CSVSRNTEAFF. The CDR3 region has the DNA TGCAGCGTTTCGAGGAACACTGAAGCTTTCTTT.